A selection of T cell receptor beta chains follows, all from one sample in a study of cytomegalovirus exposure and HLA in healthy donors. TCRdb keeps only in-frame clones here, not all; method: immunoSEQ multiplex PCR. The repertoire holds more than 250,000 clones, with around 91% as singletons. Sample: PBMCs. The receptors derive from a woman aged 25-40 years in good health and CMV-seronegative. CDR3s include the opening cysteine and the closing phenylalanine or tryptophan. The order of the fields is V gene, CDR3 protein.

>TRBV29-1
CSAPELSPGTTEAFF
>TRBV11-2
CASTRWTQGEEQYF
>TRBV28
CASSFNLLGVSYEQYF
>TRBV27
CASSPILSSYNEQFF
>TRBV5-6
CASSLAAGVRTGELFF
>TRBV5-5
CASRLTETNEKLFF
>TRBV6-1
CASSDPTGRARYEQYF
>TRBV6-4
CASRPQGSGSNEQFF
>TRBV6-1
CASSEARRLNTEAFF
>TRBV7-7
CASSLRQGRPETQYF
>TRBV6-1
CASSATGLGTEAFF
>TRBV30
CAWKKQRLEKLFF
>TRBV28
CASSITPQGAVTQYF
>TRBV15
CATSTSLLVSDTGELFF
>TRBV28
CASSRVGNTIYF
>TRBV27
CASAAGSGGRWGTDTQYF
>TRBV5-6
CASSLAVNNQRETQYF
>TRBV7-6
CASSYPLAGGNEQFF
>TRBV28
CASRTAGQGMVDEQYF
>TRBV11-1
CASSSLLLNEQFF
>TRBV15
CATSGGTQRGETQYF
>TRBV11-2
CASSSRRDPSLHTQYF
>TRBV7-2
CASSLPRQEQYF
>TRBV11-2
CASSLTSGPDEQYF
>TRBV30
CAWSNIRNEQFF
>TRBV25-1
CASSDPPRAYGYTF
>TRBV9
CASSPIPGLANNEQFF
>TRBV9
CASSPTGIGTGNEQFF
>TRBV19
CASSISPGLALNEQFF
>TRBV27
CASSHTASTDTQYF
>TRBV10-2
CASSEAGGRETQYF
>TRBV6-5
CASSARTYYPYEQYF
>TRBV4-2
CASSQDSITYEQYF
>TRBV9
CASSVETGGGETQYF
>TRBV6-4
CASPNSGSSYEQYF
>TRBV19
CASKPGGADLSEKLFF
>TRBV10-3
CAISVGTSGFEQYF
>TRBV19
CASTPWGVPQPQHF
>TRBV4-3
CASSQRDRGSEQYF
>TRBV5-1
CASSLGSLYEQYF
>TRBV4-1
CASSQDRGLMGEQYF
>TRBV11-2
CASSFQMGTEAFF
>TRBV28
CASSSPGLRHTGELFF
>TRBV28
CASSPNWGRDTYEQYF
>TRBV7-2
CASSLGSSSNEQFF
>TRBV7-3
CASSSSGEQFF